This passage covers 18 T cell receptor beta chains from one sample sequenced in a study of T cells after yellow fever vaccination. TCRdb re-called the 5' RACE reads with MiXCR, one entry per CDR3 protein. The data show some 300,000 distinct CDR3 sequences, roughly 8.6% seen once. Sample: PBMCs, taken approximately 47 days after the first yellow fever vaccination. Every receptor here comes from a man aged 18 to 30 who received the YFV17D yellow fever vaccine.

This clonotype was counted a few times. The junction and the germline gene differ at one end; a read error may be behind it. J is TRBJ2-2 and V is TRBV5-1, with D hard to call. CDR1 SGHRS and CDR2 YFSETQ come from the germline V gene. The CDR3 contains 14 residues. In DNA, the CDR3 is TGCGCCAGCAGCCCGGGTGGTTGGACCGAGGAGCTGTTTTTT. It encodes CASSPGGWTEELFF.

This clonotype has a handful of counts. The V gene is TRBV14, the J gene TRBJ2-2; 7 positions agree with TRBD1. The CDR3 is 17 residues long. Germline V gene data show CDR1 as SGHDN and CDR2 as FVKESK. The junction had 11 bases not matched to a gene; V was cut back by 5 bases and J by 2 bases. This CDR3 is CASSLRSGTVNTGELFF. CDR3 DNA sequence: TGTGCCAGCAGCTTGAGGTCGGGGACAGTAAACACCGGGGAGCTGTTTTTT.

The table lists this clonotype with a few counts. This chain connects TRBV19 to TRBJ2-2; D is ambiguous. The CDR3 extends over 13 amino acids. Germline V gene lookup returns CDR1 LNHDA and CDR2 SQIVND (reference sequence). The V and J ends lost 3 bases and 6 bases respectively, with 8 bases between them. The CDR3 DNA sequence: TGTGCCAGTAGTATTGCTGGGGCCGGGGAGCTGTTTTTT. Encoded protein: CASSIAGAGELFF.

This clonotype showed up just a few times. CDR3 in amino acids: CASSSTQGAYNEQFF. In nucleotides, the CDR3 is TGTGCCAGCAGTTCGACACAGGGGGCCTACAATGAGCAGTTCTTC. This chain joins TRBV6-5 and TRBJ2-1; 8 bases map to TRBD1. CDR1 MNHEY and CDR2 SVGAGI come from the germline V gene. The junction had 4 bases not matched to a gene; V was cut back by 4 bases and J by 2 bases. CDR3 length equals 15 residues.

The table lists this clonotype with a few counts. The rearrangement links TRBV4-3 to TRBJ2-3; 9 bases line up with TRBD2. Germline loops: CDR1 LGHNA, CDR2 YSLEER. The CDR3 spans 15 residues. V was clipped by 2 bases and J by 2 bases; unmatched bases: 2. The CDR3 region is CASSQKRGDTDTQYF. The CDR3 nucleotides are TGCGCCAGCAGCCAAAAGCGGGGGGACACAGATACGCAGTATTTT.

There are many counts of this clonotype. V usage is TRBV29-1 and J usage is TRBJ2-2; D is possibly TRBD1 (6 bases). CDR3 length equals 15 residues. Trimming shortened V by 4 bases and J by 4 bases, and 16 bases separated the two germline ends. Germline CDR1 is SQVTM and CDR2 is ANQGSEA. The CDR3 nucleotides read TGCAGCGTTGGAAGGGCAGGGGACGGCACCGGGGAGCTGTTTTTT. As protein: CSVGRAGDGTGELFF.

The V and J genes are TRBV7-2 and TRBJ2-2; D assignment may be TRBD1 or TRBD2 (6 bases each). Per germline, CDR1 SGHTA and CDR2 FQGNSA. CDR3 length: 14 amino acids. V was trimmed by 9 bases and J by 1 base, leaving 12 bases between them. CDR3 in DNA: TGTGCCAGTCGCGAGGGGGGGAACACCGGGGAGCTGTTTTTT. Protein: CASREGGNTGELFF.

This clonotype was seen at least ten times. This chain joins TRBV7-2 and TRBJ1-5, with a possible D match to TRBD1 (5 bases). Germline V gene sequence: CDR1 SGHTA, CDR2 FQGNSA. This CDR3 has 15 residues. V was shortened by 1 base and J by 2 bases, with 9 bases between the two germline ends. The CDR3 is CASSLDGGGNQPQHF. The CDR3 region has the DNA TGTGCCAGCAGCTTAGACGGGGGTGGCAATCAGCCCCAGCATTTT.

This clonotype was seen ten or more times. V is TRBV5-1 and J is TRBJ1-1, with TRBD1 as a possible D gene (5 bases). The V gene's germline CDR1 is SGHRS and CDR2 YFSETQ. V shed 2 bases and J shed 2 bases, with 7 bases lying between them. The CDR3 contains 13 residues. The CDR3, as DNA: TGCGCCAGCAGCTTCAGGGAAAACACTGAAGCTTTCTTT. This sequence encodes CASSFRENTEAFF. Complete variable domain (other parts from reference TRBV5-1 and TRBJ1-1): KAGVTQTPRYLIKTRGQQVTLSCSPISGHRSVSWYQQTPGQGLQFLFEYFSETQRNKGNFPGRFSGRQFSNSRSEMNVSTLELGDSALYLCASSFRENTEAFFGQGTRLTVV.

Regarding this clonotype: A much more abundant neighbour one base away suggests this may be a read error. J is TRBJ1-2 and V is TRBV29-1; D unclear. In germline, CDR1 is SQVTM, CDR2 ANQGSEA. The CDR3 loop spans 14 amino acids. V lost 6 bases to trimming and J lost 4 bases, with 18 bases between them. The CDR3, as DNA: TGCAGCGTCGTCAGTGGCGAGCCTTTCTATGGCTACACCTTC. Protein: CSVVSGEPFYGYTF.

V gene TRBV6-2 or TRBV6-3 combines with J gene TRBJ2-1; 7 nucleotides agree with TRBD2. The CDR3 contains 12 residues. CDR1 MNHEY and CDR2 SVGEGT come from the germline V gene. J lost 8 bases, V lost 6 bases, and 4 bases had no gene match. The CDR3 bases are TGTGCCAGCAGCTTAGCGGGCTATGAGCAGTTCTTC. This sequence encodes CASSLAGYEQFF.

The chain is built from TRBV28 and TRBJ2-1, with D unresolved. CDR1 is MDHEN and CDR2 is SYDVKM in the germline V gene. The CDR3 length is 14 residues. Between the trimmed V and J ends, which lost 2 bases and 8 bases, there was a span of 13 bases. CDR3 residues: CASSLRDLGHEQFF. The CDR3 coding sequence is TGTGCCAGCAGTTTAAGGGATTTAGGGCATGAGCAGTTCTTC.

This clonotype was seen more than once but under ten times. V usage is TRBV7-2 and J usage is TRBJ2-6, with D uncertain. The germline V and J ends were trimmed by 1 base and 4 bases, with 8 bases remaining between them. CDR3 length: 15 amino acids. Germline CDR1 is SGHTA and CDR2 is FQGNSA. In DNA, the CDR3 is TGTGCCAGCAGCTTAGACCACTCCGGGGCCAACGTCCTGACTTTC. Translation gives CASSLDHSGANVLTF.

This clonotype was seen ten or more times. This chain uses TRBV3-1 with TRBJ2-5, with unresolved D. CDR1 and CDR2 (germline): LGHDT, YNNKEL (reference sequence). Deletions cut 0 bases from V and 5 bases from J, with 10 bases between. The CDR3 covers 14 residues. The CDR3 sequence: CASSQDGSRETQYF. The DNA of the CDR3 is TGTGCCAGCAGCCAAGACGGCAGCCGGGAGACCCAGTACTTC.

The chain is built from TRBV6-1 and TRBJ1-1; perhaps TRBD1 as D (6 bases). V was trimmed by 6 bases and J by 3 bases, leaving 11 bases between them. Germline values: CDR1 MNHNS, CDR2 SASEGT. This CDR3 spans 13 amino acids. CDR3: CASRGQLYTEAFF. CDR3 nucleotides: TGTGCCAGCAGAGGACAGCTCTACACTGAAGCTTTCTTT.

This chain connects TRBV20-1 to TRBJ1-2; D is uncertain. The CDR3 extends over 15 amino acids. V lost 3 bases and J lost 7, with 21 bases in between. Germline CDR1 is DFQATT and CDR2 is SNEGSKA (reference sequence). CDR3 amino acids: CSASSLDGYQGGYTF. The CDR3 DNA reads as TGCAGTGCTAGTTCCCTCGACGGGTACCAAGGTGGCTACACCTTC.

In its sample, this clonotype was seen many times. The J gene is TRBJ2-5, the V gene TRBV7-8, with D possibly TRBD2 on 5 matching bases. The V gene lost 1 base and the J gene lost 7 bases, with 22 bases spanning the gap. This CDR3 is built from 17 residues. Germline V lookup: CDR1 SGHVS, CDR2 FQNEAQ. CDR3 sequence reads: CASSLVPSSLGGSTQYF. The CDR3 DNA reads as TGTGCCAGCAGCTTAGTCCCTAGCTCGCTTGGCGGTTCGACCCAGTACTTC.

This clonotype has more than one count but fewer than ten. The gene calls are TRBV7-9 and TRBJ2-1; a possible D gene is TRBD1 (6 bases). Germline V CDR1 and CDR2: SEHNR, FQNEAQ (reference sequence). Trimming took 3 bases from V and 5 from J, leaving 14 bases between them. The CDR3 spans 15 residues. The CDR3 nucleotides are TGTGCCAGCAGCTTTGTGGGGGCCGGGGACAATGAGCAGTTCTTC. This encodes CASSFVGAGDNEQFF.